The present T cell receptor beta chain was sequenced within a study of cytomegalovirus exposure and HLA in healthy donors. J gave up 0 bases and V 5 bases, and 13 bases lay outside the gene matches. CDR1 and CDR2 (germline): KGHSH, LQKENI. The CDR3 runs to 18 residues. 13 Jbeta primers and 60 Vbeta primers were used for the PCR. The method was immunoSEQ multiplex PCR; TCRdb's version includes in-frame clones alone and lacks a portion of them. Of some 190,000 clones in the sample, roughly 80% were seen once. Findings and limits, study-wide: A likely sequencing artifact accounted for one observed cluster of highly shared sequence variants.

In regard to this clone: The target antigen is unknown.

The sequence was collected from a male donor in good health and CMV-seronegative. The source material was PBMCs. The V and J genes are TRBV18 and TRBJ1-5; 7 bases line up with TRBD1. The CDR3: CASSALTGTRVSNQPQHF. The CDR3 DNA follows: TGTGCCAGCTCAGCCTTGACAGGGACAAGGGTTAGCAATCAGCCCCAGCATTTT.